A selection of T cell receptor beta chains follows, all from one sample in a study of cytomegalovirus exposure and HLA in healthy donors. The data were produced by immunoSEQ multiplex PCR, yet TCRdb's version contains in-frame clones alone and is incomplete. In the table there are about 170,000 clones, roughly 80% of which are singletons. Sequenced input: PBMCs. All receptors derive from a woman aged 18-29 years in good health and CMV-seronegative. CDR3s leave out the opening cysteine and the closing phenylalanine or tryptophan.

cdr3_length,v_call,cdr3_aa
11,TRBV6-6,ASGGGPTYGYT
12,TRBV5-1,ASSPGTSGGAQY
13,TRBV6-1,ASSLGLAGVYEQY
15,TRBV7-9,ASSLDILAGEVYEQY
13,TRBV6-5,ASSPQPGLHYEQY
13,TRBV4-1,ASSQVNPYRETQY
13,TRBV15,ATSSRPGETKTQY
12,TRBV28,ASSPLGQLGTTF
15,TRBV19,ASRGNHRGSDNQPQH
13,TRBV7-8,ASSLPGLAGAEQF